Listed below are T cell receptor beta chains from one sample, sequenced in a study of spatial heterogeneity in lung cancer. TCRdb re-derived calls from the 5' RACE reads in MiXCR, one entry per CDR3 protein. The sample lists about 44,000 distinct CDR3 sequences, roughly 15% occurring once. This sample comprised PBMCs, obtained at surgery. The source is a male donor with early-stage non-small cell lung cancer. Both conserved end residues are part of each CDR3. The D gene is left open where the match is weak. Size tells how often a clone was seen (once, few, many) or the class of an expanded clone, and some rows leave it out.

cdr3_length	clone_size	v_call	d_call	j_call	cdr3_nt	cdr3_aa
14	many	TRBV7-9	.	TRBJ1-1	TGTGCCAGCAGCCGGGGGAGGCTGAACACTGAAGCTTTCTTT	CASSRGRLNTEAFF
15	many	TRBV5-4	TRBD1	TRBJ1-5	TGTGCCAGCAGCTTCGGTACAGGGGGTGATCAGCCCCAGCATTTT	CASSFGTGGDQPQHF
16	many	TRBV3-1	TRBD2	TRBJ2-3	TGTGCCAGCAGCCAAGATCGGTTGACTAGCGGAGATACGCAGTATTTT	CASSQDRLTSGDTQYF
13	many	TRBV20-1	.	TRBJ1-5	TGCAGTGCGAGGGGTACTAGCAATCAGCCCCAGCATTTT	CSARGTSNQPQHF
14	.	TRBV12-3/TRBV12-4	TRBD1	TRBJ1-1	TGTGCCAGCAGTATTTACAGGGGGGACACTGAAGCTTTCTTT	CASSIYRGDTEAFF
17	few	TRBV6-4	TRBD1	TRBJ1-2	TGTGCCAGCAGTCCATTTGGGGGACAGGGGGCGATGAGTGGCTACACCTTC	CASSPFGGQGAMSGYTF
16	few	TRBV6-6	.	TRBJ2-2	TGTGCCAGCAGTTACTCCACAGGGAAGAACACCGGGGAGCTGTTTTTT	CASSYSTGKNTGELFF
14	few	TRBV7-9	.	TRBJ2-3	TGTGCCAGCAGCCCGTGGGGGACAAGAGATACGCAGTATTTT	CASSPWGTRDTQYF
14	many	TRBV5-6	.	TRBJ2-3	TGTGCCAGCAGCTTGGCACAGAACACAGATACGCAGTATTTT	CASSLAQNTDTQYF
15	.	TRBV11-3	.	TRBJ2-3	TGTGCCAGCAGCTTAGTAGGGTCGGAGGGAGATACGCAGTATTTT	CASSLVGSEGDTQYF
17	many	TRBV5-6	TRBD1	TRBJ1-6	TGTGCCAGCAGCATTGGACAGGGGAGGGCCTATAATTCACCCCTCCACTTT	CASSIGQGRAYNSPLHF
16	few	TRBV10-3	TRBD1	TRBJ1-1	TGTGCCATCAGTGAGTCGACAGGGATTATGAACACTGAAGCTTTCTTT	CAISESTGIMNTEAFF
13	few	TRBV2	.	TRBJ1-2	TGTGCCAGCAGTGAAGTGCCGATAAGTGGCTACACCTTC	CASSEVPISGYTF
13	few	TRBV19	.	TRBJ1-5	TGTGCCAGTAGTAAAGGGAACAATCAGCCCCAGCATTTT	CASSKGNNQPQHF
16	many	TRBV19	TRBD1	TRBJ2-5	TGTGCCAGCCGGGGTCGACAGGGGGCCTTCCAAGAGACCCAGTACTTC	CASRGRQGAFQETQYF
16	.	TRBV24-1	TRBD2	TRBJ2-2	TGTGCCACCAGTGGAAGAGGGAGTAGCGGGGGACTGGAGCTGTTTTTT	CATSGRGSSGGLELFF
11	many	TRBV28	.	TRBJ2-7	TGTGGGACGGAGAGCTCCTACGAGCAGTACTTC	CGTESSYEQYF
13	.	TRBV7-2	.	TRBJ2-7	TGTGCCAGCAGCTTAGCGGGTTACCACGAGCAGTACTTC	CASSLAGYHEQYF
16	.	TRBV20-1	.	TRBJ1-4	TGCAGTGCTAGGGAAGATGCCTTAGTAATTAATGAAAAACTGTTTTTT	CSAREDALVINEKLFF
12	many	TRBV6-2/TRBV6-3	.	TRBJ2-1	TGTGCCAGCAGTTGGGGTCCCGATGAGCAGTTCTTC	CASSWGPDEQFF
13	many	TRBV25-1	TRBD1	TRBJ1-6	TGTGCCAGCAGTCCTCAGGGGGTTTCACCCCTCCACTTT	CASSPQGVSPLHF
14	.	TRBV7-6	TRBD2	TRBJ2-7	TGTGCCAGCAGCGACAAAAGCGGGGCCTACGAGCAGTACTTC	CASSDKSGAYEQYF
15	.	TRBV5-1	.	TRBJ1-1	TGCGCCAGCAGCTTGGGAGGTCCAGGAAAGTCTGAAGCTTTCTTT	CASSLGGPGKSEAFF
13	many	TRBV7-2	.	TRBJ1-1	TGTGCCAGCAGCTCACCCGGGAACACTGAAGCTTTCTTT	CASSSPGNTEAFF
16	few	TRBV2	TRBD1	TRBJ1-1	TGTGCCAGCAGTGAACCCAGGGGGCTACTGAACACTGAAGCTTTCTTT	CASSEPRGLLNTEAFF
20	many	TRBV11-2	.	TRBJ2-1	TGTGCCAGCAGCTTAGATAGAAGCTTGGAGGGGCCGGTTTCCTACAATGAGCAGTTCTTC	CASSLDRSLEGPVSYNEQFF
15	many	TRBV4-3	TRBD2	TRBJ2-4	TGCGCCAGCAGCTCCTATGGACTAGCGGATAACATTCAGTACTTC	CASSSYGLADNIQYF